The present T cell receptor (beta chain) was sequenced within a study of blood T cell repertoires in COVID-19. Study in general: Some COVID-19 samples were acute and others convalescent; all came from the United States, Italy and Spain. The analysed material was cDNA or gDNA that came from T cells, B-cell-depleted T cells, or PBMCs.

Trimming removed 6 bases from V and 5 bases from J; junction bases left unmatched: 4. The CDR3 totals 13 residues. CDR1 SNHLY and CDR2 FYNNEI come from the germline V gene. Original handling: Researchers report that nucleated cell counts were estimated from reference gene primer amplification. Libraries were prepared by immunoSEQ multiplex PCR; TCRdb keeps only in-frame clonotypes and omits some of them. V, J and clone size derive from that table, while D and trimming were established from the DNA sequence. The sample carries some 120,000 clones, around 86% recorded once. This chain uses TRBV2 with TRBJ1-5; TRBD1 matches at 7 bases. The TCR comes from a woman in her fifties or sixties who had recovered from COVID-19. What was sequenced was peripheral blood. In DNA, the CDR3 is TGTGCCAGCAGAGGACAGGTTGATCAGCCCCAGCATTTT. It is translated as CASRGQVDQPQHF. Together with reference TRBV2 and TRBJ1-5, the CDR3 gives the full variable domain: EPEVTQTPSHQVTQMGQEVILRCVPISNHLYFYWYRQILGQKVEFLVSFYNNEISEKSEIFDDQFSVERPDGSNFTLKIRSTKLEDSAMYFCASRGQVDQPQHFGDGTRLSIL.